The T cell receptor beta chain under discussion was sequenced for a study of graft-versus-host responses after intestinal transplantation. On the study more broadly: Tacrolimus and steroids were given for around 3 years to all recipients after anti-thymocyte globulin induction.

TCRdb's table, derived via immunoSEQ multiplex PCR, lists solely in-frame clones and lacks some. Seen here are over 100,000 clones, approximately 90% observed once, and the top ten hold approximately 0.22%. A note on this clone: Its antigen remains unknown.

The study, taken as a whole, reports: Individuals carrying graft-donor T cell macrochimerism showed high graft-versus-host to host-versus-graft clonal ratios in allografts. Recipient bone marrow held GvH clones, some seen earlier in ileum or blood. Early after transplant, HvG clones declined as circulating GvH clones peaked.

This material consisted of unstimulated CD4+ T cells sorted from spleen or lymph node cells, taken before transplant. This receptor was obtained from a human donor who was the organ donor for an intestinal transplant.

For the CDR3, the DNA is TGCGCCAGCAGCTCCGGGACTAATGAAAAACTGTTTTTT. This codes for CASSSGTNEKLFF. This chain connects TRBV5-1 to TRBJ1-4; D not resolved. The CDR3 is 13 amino acids. CDR1 is SGHRS, CDR2 YFSETQ, per germline. V was shortened by 3 bases and J by 2 bases, with 5 bases between the two germline ends.